This T cell receptor (beta chain) was sequenced during a study of CD8 T cells in Susac syndrome. FACS was used to enrich TEMRA cells, whereas the CD8+ and CD4+ T cells were obtained by negative isolation. After extraction with the RNeasy kit, about 0.5 to 1 ug of the RNA was reverse transcribed using random hexamers. TCRdb redid the calling of the immunoSEQ multiplex PCR reads with MiXCR, one entry per CDR3 protein. The sample records about 430,000 distinct CDR3 sequences, around 85% being singletons. The CDR3 sequence is 15 residues long. Germline CDR1 and CDR2: SGHRS and YFSETQ. J gave up 4 bases and V 3 bases, and 5 bases lay outside the gene matches.

The chain couples TRBV5-1 to TRBJ2-4; TRBD1 matches at 9 bases. The specimen was CD8+ T cells from PBMCs. The TCR originated in a human donor with multiple sclerosis. The CDR3 loop reads CASSWTGDEKNIQYF. The CDR3 DNA reads TGCGCCAGCAGCTGGACAGGGGATGAGAAAAACATTCAGTACTTC.